This T cell receptor (beta chain) was found in a study of cytomegalovirus exposure and HLA in healthy donors (dated by TCRdb to 2015 to 2018). Regarding the research as a whole: An earlier analysis of roughly 630 of the donors reported roughly 270 Gb of sequence data and 117 million unique TCR beta sequences from about 180 million T cells. An early release covering 550 to 700 HLA-typed donors comprised about 320 gigabases of sequencing data and tens of millions of unique TCR sequences. Of the 300 to 450 genotyped donors, approximately 81% were placed in the genetic ancestry cluster associated with self-reported Caucasian donors. The aim of the study was to test whether cataloging public T cell receptors could identify signatures of past pathogen exposure. The study used immunosequencing to profile the T cell repertoires of several hundred subjects and linked those repertoires to cytomegalovirus serostatus. Along with the approximately 700-subject first cohort, a separate validation cohort of more than 90 different subjects was used. The study combined high-throughput TCR immunosequencing, statistical association of individual TCRs with disease status, and machine learning to predict cytomegalovirus infection status. To study patterns of TCR occurrence, a later analysis re-analyzed previously published TCR beta repertoires from just over 650 donors and added high-resolution HLA genotyping. In the later analysis, no new phenotypic data were used to find candidate immune exposures; instead, reliance was placed on TCR beta sequences and their occurrence across donors. In an earlier analysis of 550 to 700 of the donors, high-throughput TCR beta sequencing was used to judge whether each TCR beta V gene segment behaved as functional or pseudogenic. Alongside the repertoire data, information on donor age, sex, ethnicity and CMV serostatus was compiled. A later genetic analysis took genome-wide SNP genotypes for about 60% of the roughly 670 donors and used that subset as a discovery cohort. Every discovery cohort repertoire had been produced on one sequencing platform. HLA typing included class I and class II loci at four-digit resolution. The number of donors typed differed by locus, with about 629-640 for A, B, C, DRB1 and DQB1, around 500 for DQA1, 600 to 610 for DPA1, and roughly 450 for DPB1. A few DR-DQ haplotypes were treated as single units for association and clustering because of strong linkage in the cohort. Across 398 genotyped donors of the cohort, an average of 235,054 unique TCR beta nucleotide sequences per donor were sequenced, and approximately 19% of those sequences were non-productive.

Library prep was done by the immunoSEQ multiplex PCR assay. A mixture of 60 forward primers for TCR Vbeta segments and 13 reverse primers for TCR Jbeta segments was used in the multiplex PCR. The CDR3 region of rearranged TCR beta genes was amplified from genomic DNA with a multiplex PCR assay. The Illumina HiSeq System was used to sequence the amplified TCR beta libraries as 87-base-pair reads. For the original study's pipeline: In a later analysis, roughly 80 million unique TCR beta chains were counted across the roughly 610 repertoires, and roughly 10 million of these chains were shared by at least two donors. Raw reads were error-corrected and collapsed into unique sequences with a nearest-neighbor algorithm that merged closely related sequences to remove PCR and sequencing errors. CDR3 sequences were aligned to IMGT reference sequences to assign V, D and J gene segments. For a sequence to be retained, at least a six-nucleotide match to both a V gene segment and a J gene segment was required. A rearrangement counted as productive if the CDR3 had no stop codons and remained in frame with V and J, and every other rearrangement counted as non-productive. Following IMGT convention, CDR3 was defined as the stretch from the second conserved V-encoded cysteine up to the conserved J-encoded phenylalanine. The earlier analysis of more than 450 of the donors excluded sequences that lacked an unambiguous match to a single V gene segment. An earlier analysis of 587 of the donors called V segments functional above 56.7% productive rearrangements and segregating when the between-donor standard deviation exceeded 5%. A statistical classification framework was developed to diagnose cytomegalovirus status using the catalog of TCR beta chain sequences. In a later analysis, V and J genes were assigned by comparing TCR nucleotide sequences against IMGT/GENE-DB human TR gene sequences. The TCRdist pipeline was used in a later analysis to assign CDR3 sequences and most-parsimonious VDJ recombination scenarios. A later analysis defined each TCR beta chain by its CDR3 amino acid sequence plus V-gene family, and excluded reads lacking a unique V-gene family. As a way to deal with suspected cross-contamination and a sequencing artifact, a later analysis dropped 640 or so nucleotide sequences that were highly shared and had low generation probability. For each public chain, a later analysis derived a clonal expansion index from normalized ranks of inferred template counts within each repertoire. Generation probabilities in a later analysis came from a VDJ recombination model fitted to out-of-frame rearrangements, and those results were checked against IGoR. In a later analysis, TCR-TCR, TCR-HLA and TCR-CMV co-occurrence was scored with hypergeometric tests, and a repertoire-size bias correction was applied to TCR pairs. To estimate false discovery rates, a later analysis permuted the HLA or CMV assignments 20 times. In a later analysis, co-occurring TCRs were grouped using DBSCAN, with TCRdist sequence similarity added in when clustering inside HLA-allele-positive subsets. For co-occurrence clustering, repertoires with fewer than 30,000 or more than 120,000 public chains were excluded, along with 4 to 6 repertoires with anomalous nucleotide sharing. Not all clones reach the TCRdb copy of this immuneACCESS table, which keeps in-frame sequences only. Checked studies attribute under half of the gap to unresolved V genes and leave the rest unexplained. V, J and clone size derive from that table, while D and trimming were established from the DNA sequence. In all, the sample holds roughly 190,000 clones, and about four fifths of those were seen once. The top ten hold around 3.6% of the sample.

Comments on this clone: This receptor's antigen is unknown. No clone much larger than this one lies a single base away; base qualities are absent.

Unmatched junction bases come to 7, with V trimmed by 4 bases and J by 0 bases. The germline V gene supplies CDR1 SGHRS and CDR2 YFSETQ. The CDR3, cysteine through phenylalanine, is 16 amino acids long. The retained sequence is limited to the CDR3, 48 bases, with the frame set at the first base. The cohort consisted of fewer than 700 healthy bone marrow donors. All cohort members were sampled while nominally healthy, although unrecorded immune exposures were likely present. The donor tested CMV seropositive and was one of the 289 seropositive cohort members. Every donor gave a peripheral blood sample, and the peripheral blood mononuclear cells from that sample were used for TCR beta sequencing. The Qiagen DNeasy Blood Extraction Kit was used to extract genomic DNA from the blood cell samples. Points the paper makes about the study in general: A later genetic analysis reported fewer N-insertions in productive TCRs among donors in an Asian-associated ancestry cluster than the approximately 670-donor mean. In a later analysis, HLA-associated TCR beta chains showed more clonal expansion and lower generation probabilities than non-associated chains that were equally common. A cluster of highly shared sequence variants was judged likely to represent a technical artifact of the sequencing pipeline. The authors suggested that the approach could potentially be extended to other disease states and immunological phenotypes. Three of the identified cytomegalovirus-associated TCR beta chains were confirmed in vitro to be specific for cytomegalovirus antigens. The study gave a list of some 150 TCR beta chains associated with cytomegalovirus. Because counts were too low, some 17 rarely observed V segments, including chromosome 9 orphons, were left out of the earlier analysis of 587 of the donors. According to a later analysis, most CMV-associated TCR beta chains appeared to be HLA-restricted, and the HLA associations seemed to be driven largely by CMV exposure. Strong co-occurrence of HLA alleles, especially DR and DQ, made assigning TCR associations to individual alleles difficult. Immune exposure information for the cohort was limited to CMV serostatus. A later analysis found that TCR association rates varied across HLA loci, with DRB1 alleles showing the most associated TCRs and HLA-C alleles the fewest. Linkage disequilibrium might explain the correlated functional status among segregating V segments, but an unknown experimental factor could not be ruled out. A further reported finding was that TCR beta sequences accurately predicted the HLA-A and HLA-B alleles for most subjects in the first cohort. Only TCR beta chains were sequenced in this cohort, and the absence of alpha or paired-chain data limited detectable features. HLA typing was unavailable for some donors at each locus, so association tests used only the typed subset. A later genetic analysis associated a missense DCLRE1C variant with V-gene and J-gene trimming of TCR beta chains, and an independent cohort replicated the association. Roughly uniform sequencing depth across donors was assumed in presence/absence analyses, although this assumption may not hold. Most TCR sequences were seen in very few donors, while some public TCRs were found in many individuals. In a later analysis, 15,000 to 20,000 TCR beta sequences were associated with specific HLA alleles at a false discovery rate of 0.05. Because the 87-base-pair reads could not distinguish some IMGT-functional V segments, including TRBV6-2 and TRBV6-3, those segments were excluded. In an earlier analysis of some 550 of the donors, most TCR beta V segments were observed in productive rearrangements about 90% or about 30% of the time, broadly matching IMGT annotations. In both the original and validation cohorts, the classifier was reported to diagnose cytomegalovirus status with high specificity and sensitivity. A later analysis reported that several top co-occurrence clusters appeared linked to parvovirus B19, influenza, CMV and Epstein-Barr virus.

This sequence uses TRBV5-1 and TRBJ1-5; TRBD1 fits 7 bases in the junction. This TCR came from a man aged 40-49 years in good health and CMV-seropositive. Sequencing was done on a sample of PBMCs. The nucleotide sequence reads as follows: TGCGCCAGCAGCCCCGGGACAGTTTATAGCAATCAGCCCCAGCATTTT. This yields the protein CASSPGTVYSNQPQHF.